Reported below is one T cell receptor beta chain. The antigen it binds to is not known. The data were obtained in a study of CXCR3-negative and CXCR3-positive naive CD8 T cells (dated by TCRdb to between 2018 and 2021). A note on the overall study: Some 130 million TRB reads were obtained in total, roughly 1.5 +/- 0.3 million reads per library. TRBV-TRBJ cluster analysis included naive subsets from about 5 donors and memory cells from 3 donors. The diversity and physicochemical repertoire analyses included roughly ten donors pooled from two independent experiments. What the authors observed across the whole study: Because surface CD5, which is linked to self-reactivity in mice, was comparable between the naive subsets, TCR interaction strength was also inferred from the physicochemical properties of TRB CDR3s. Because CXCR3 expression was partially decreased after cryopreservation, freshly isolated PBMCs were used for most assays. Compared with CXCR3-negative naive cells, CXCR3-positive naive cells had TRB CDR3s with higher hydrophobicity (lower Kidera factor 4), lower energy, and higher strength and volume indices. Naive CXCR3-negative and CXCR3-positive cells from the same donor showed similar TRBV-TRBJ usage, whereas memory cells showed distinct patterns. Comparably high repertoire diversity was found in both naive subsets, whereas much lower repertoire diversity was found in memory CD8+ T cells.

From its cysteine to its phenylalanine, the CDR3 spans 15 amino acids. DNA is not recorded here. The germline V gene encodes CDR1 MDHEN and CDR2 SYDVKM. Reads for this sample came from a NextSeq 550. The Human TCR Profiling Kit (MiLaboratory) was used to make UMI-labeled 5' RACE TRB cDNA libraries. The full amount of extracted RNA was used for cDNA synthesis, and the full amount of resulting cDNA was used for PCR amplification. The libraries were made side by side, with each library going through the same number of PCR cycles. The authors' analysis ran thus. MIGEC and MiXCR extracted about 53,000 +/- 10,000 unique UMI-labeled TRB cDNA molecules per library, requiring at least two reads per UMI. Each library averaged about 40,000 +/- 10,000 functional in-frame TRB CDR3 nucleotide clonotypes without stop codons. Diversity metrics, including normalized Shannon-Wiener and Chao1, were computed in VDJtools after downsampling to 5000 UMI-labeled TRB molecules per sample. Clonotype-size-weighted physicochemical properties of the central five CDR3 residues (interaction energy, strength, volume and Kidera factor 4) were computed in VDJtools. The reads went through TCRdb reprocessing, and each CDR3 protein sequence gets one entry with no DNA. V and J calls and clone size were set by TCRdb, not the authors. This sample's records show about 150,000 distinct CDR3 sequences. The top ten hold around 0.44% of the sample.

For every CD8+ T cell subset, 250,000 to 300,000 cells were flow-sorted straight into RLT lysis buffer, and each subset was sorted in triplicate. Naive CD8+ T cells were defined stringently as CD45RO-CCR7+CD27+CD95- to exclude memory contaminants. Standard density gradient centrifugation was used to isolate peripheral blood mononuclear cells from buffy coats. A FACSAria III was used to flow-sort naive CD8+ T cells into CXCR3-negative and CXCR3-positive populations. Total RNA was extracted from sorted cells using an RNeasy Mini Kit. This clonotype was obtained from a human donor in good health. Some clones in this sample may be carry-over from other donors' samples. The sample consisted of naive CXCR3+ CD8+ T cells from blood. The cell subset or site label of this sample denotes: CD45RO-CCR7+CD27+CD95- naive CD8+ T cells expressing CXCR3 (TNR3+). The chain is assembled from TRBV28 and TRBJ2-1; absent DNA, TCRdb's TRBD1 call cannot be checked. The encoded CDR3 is CATQDTGFPYNEQFF.